This TCR beta chain is drawn from a study of blood T cell repertoires in COVID-19. Study details: Samples taken during acute and convalescent COVID-19 were collected in the United States, Italy and Spain. In each case, the material was cDNA or gDNA derived from T cells, B-cell-depleted T cells, or PBMCs.

V was pared by 4 bases and J by 5 bases, with 13 bases of the junction left unmatched. The CDR3 is made up of 16 amino acids. Looked up from germline, CDR1 is LNHDA and CDR2 is SQIVND (reference sequence). Original data processing: By means of reference gene primer amplification, nucleated cell counts were estimated. Generated by immunoSEQ multiplex PCR, the TCRdb table keeps only in-frame clones and is missing some. The V and J calls and clone size were taken over from that table, and D and trimming were inferred from the DNA. The sample lists 300,000 or so clones, approximately 90% occurring once. The origin of this receptor is a woman between 35 and 50 years old with acute or convalescent COVID-19. This rearrangement joins TRBV19 to TRBJ1-1; TRBD1 matches at 7 bases. Sequencing used peripheral blood. The DNA for the CDR3 is TGTGCCAGTAGTACGCTGATAAAGGGGGCGGGAACTGAAGCTTTCTTT. Its protein product is CASSTLIKGAGTEAFF.